Listed below are T cell receptor beta chains from one sample, sequenced in a study of cytomegalovirus exposure and HLA in healthy donors. Measured with immunoSEQ multiplex PCR; TCRdb has only the in-frame clones, and not every one. The sample has around 150,000 clones, roughly 80% seen once; the top ten hold approximately 12%. The material sequenced was PBMCs. These receptor sequences come from a man in his fifties or sixties in good health and CMV-seropositive. Both conserved end residues are part of each CDR3. The D gene is left open where the match is weak. Only some rows state a clone size, as once, few, many or a class for expanded clones.

d_gene,v_gene,j_gene,abundance,len,CDR3nt,CDR3aa
NA,TRBV27,TRBJ1-5,NA,18,TGTGCCAGCAGTTTGAGGTCCCACACAGAGGGGGGCAATCAGCCCCAGCATTTT,CASSLRSHTEGGNQPQHF
NA,TRBV27,TRBJ1-2,NA,15,TGTGCCAGCACTCTCCGAGCGGGAGGGGTATATGGCTACACCTTC,CASTLRAGGVYGYTF
NA,TRBV7-9,TRBJ1-2,NA,16,TGTGCCAGCAGCTCAAGCGGGGAGAAGGCTAACTATGGCTACACCTTC,CASSSSGEKANYGYTF
TRBD1,TRBV6-6,TRBJ1-2,NA,15,TGTGCCAGCAGTTACCAGGGGGCGGTCGAAGGTGGCTACACCTTC,CASSYQGAVEGGYTF
NA,TRBV19,TRBJ1-6,NA,15,TGTGCCAGTAGCCCCCGGAGGGAAGGTATCTCACCCCTCCACTTT,CASSPRREGISPLHF
NA,TRBV28,TRBJ1-1,NA,14,TGTGCCAGCAGTGGAGGAGCGGAGAACACTGAAGCTTTCTTT,CASSGGAENTEAFF
NA,TRBV7-2,TRBJ2-2,few,14,TGTGCCAGCAGCTTTGGCGGAGACACCGGGGAGCTGTTTTTT,CASSFGGDTGELFF
TRBD1,TRBV6-5,TRBJ1-1,few,14,TGTGCCAGCAGTTACGGGACAGGGTACACTGAAGCTTTCTTT,CASSYGTGYTEAFF
TRBD1,TRBV7-3,TRBJ1-5,NA,13,TGTGCCAGCAGCCAGGACAGGGGTCAGCCCCAGCATTTT,CASSQDRGQPQHF
TRBD1,TRBV9,TRBJ2-7,NA,13,TGTGCCAGCAGCGTAGAACAGGGGAACGAGCAGTACTTC,CASSVEQGNEQYF
TRBD2,TRBV4-3,TRBJ2-2,NA,20,TGCGCCAGCAGCCAAGAGCCTAGCGGGAGGGCCTATGGATACACCGGGGAGCTGTTTTTT,CASSQEPSGRAYGYTGELFF
NA,TRBV4-3,TRBJ2-2,NA,15,TGCGCCAGCAGCCCCCGAGAATGGAACACCGGGGAGCTGTTTTTT,CASSPREWNTGELFF
NA,TRBV4-3,TRBJ1-2,NA,13,TGCGCCAGCAGCCAAGGACAGTACTATGGCTACACCTTC,CASSQGQYYGYTF
TRBD2,TRBV6-5,TRBJ2-7,NA,15,TGTGCCAGCAGGATTAGCGGGGGGTCGGCCTACGAGCAGTACTTC,CASRISGGSAYEQYF
NA,TRBV6-1,TRBJ2-7,few,13,TGTGCCTTTGAGGACAATGACTCCTACGAGCAGTACTTC,CAFEDNDSYEQYF
TRBD2,TRBV14,TRBJ2-1,NA,15,TGTGCCAGCCGCGGACTAGCGGGGTCCTACAATGAGCAGTTCTTC,CASRGLAGSYNEQFF
TRBD2,TRBV2,TRBJ2-7,few,16,TGTGCCAGCAGTGATCTCGGGGAGGGAAGCTCCTACGAGCAGTACTTC,CASSDLGEGSSYEQYF
TRBD1,TRBV6-6,TRBJ2-3,few,13,TGTGCCGGAAATAACAGGGGGACAGATACGCAGTATTTT,CAGNNRGTDTQYF
TRBD1,TRBV19,TRBJ2-2,NA,14,TGTGCCAGTAGTATACAGGGGGCCGCCGGGGAGCTGTTTTTT,CASSIQGAAGELFF
TRBD1,TRBV4-3,TRBJ2-7,NA,17,TGCGCCAGCAGCCCATATAGCACGGACAGGGGATCCTACGAGCAGTACTTC,CASSPYSTDRGSYEQYF
NA,TRBV7-3,TRBJ2-5,few,13,TGTGCCAGCAGCTTAGGGGGCCGGGAGACCCAGTACTTC,CASSLGGRETQYF
NA,TRBV28,TRBJ2-7,NA,15,TGTGCCAGCAGTTTAATCCGGGGATCGATCCACGAGCAGTACTTC,CASSLIRGSIHEQYF
NA,TRBV7-9,TRBJ2-1,NA,13,TGTGCCAGCAGTATCGGAGGGCTGAATGAGCAGTTCTTC,CASSIGGLNEQFF
TRBD1,TRBV7-2,TRBJ1-1,NA,15,TGTGCCAGCAGCTTGATACAGGGGATGAACACTGAAGCTTTCTTT,CASSLIQGMNTEAFF
NA,TRBV29-1,TRBJ2-1,NA,15,TGCAGCGTTGAAGACTCCGACACCTCCTACAATGAGCAGTTCTTC,CSVEDSDTSYNEQFF
NA,TRBV9,TRBJ2-7,NA,14,TGTGCCAGCAGCCGTGGGCAGGGTAGCTCCGAGCAGTACTTC,CASSRGQGSSEQYF
NA,TRBV4-2,TRBJ2-3,NA,12,TGTGCCAGCAGCCCAGGACGGGAAACCCCGTATTTT,CASSPGRETPYF
TRBD1,TRBV6-6,TRBJ1-1,once,14,TGTGCCAGCAGTTATACGGGGACAGGTCCTGAAGCTTTCTTT,CASSYTGTGPEAFF
TRBD1,TRBV27,TRBJ2-7,NA,15,TGTGCCAGCAGTTTTTTATTACAGGGGGCTTACGAGCAGTACTTC,CASSFLLQGAYEQYF
TRBD1,TRBV2,TRBJ1-2,NA,12,TGTGCCAGCAGTACAGGGGCGGATGGCTACACCTTC,CASSTGADGYTF
NA,TRBV6-6,TRBJ2-5,NA,14,TGTGCCAGCAGTAGGGGATCGGCGGAAGAGACCCAGTACTTC,CASSRGSAEETQYF
TRBD1,TRBV28,TRBJ2-7,NA,13,TGTGCCAGCGTGGACAGGGCGCCCTACGAGCAGTACTTC,CASVDRAPYEQYF
TRBD1,TRBV5-4,TRBJ2-5,NA,15,TGTGCCAGCAGCCCAAGGACAGGGGTGGGAGAGACCCAGTACTTC,CASSPRTGVGETQYF
NA,TRBV5-6,TRBJ1-4,NA,16,TGTGCCAGCAGCTTCTTGACAGCGGGGTCTAATGAAAAACTGTTTTTT,CASSFLTAGSNEKLFF
TRBD2,TRBV7-2,TRBJ2-3,NA,16,TGTGCCAGCAGCTTAGCGACTAGCGGGGGGACAGATACGCAGTATTTT,CASSLATSGGTDTQYF